This T cell receptor beta chain was captured by sequencing in a study of cytomegalovirus exposure and HLA in healthy donors. Study as a whole: Most genotyped donors, 81% of 398, had Caucasian-associated genetic ancestry.

In regard to this clone: Its cognate antigen is unknown.

The germline gives CDR1 SGDLS, CDR2 YYNGEE. V dropped 0 bases and J dropped 0; count of bases not matched to a gene: 7. The CDR3 spans 18 residues. Findings and caveats of the study: Evidence from a later analysis indicated that most CMV-associated TCR beta chains looked HLA-restricted. CMV antigen specificity was confirmed in vitro for three CMV-associated chains. V- and J-gene trimming in TCR beta was tied to a missense DCLRE1C variant by an analysis performed later.

PCR used 60 Vbeta primers and 13 Jbeta primers. Produced via immunoSEQ multiplex PCR; TCRdb's table is partial and in-frame only. Here the sample spans roughly 190,000 clones, more than 65% being singletons. The sequence derives from a man aged 40-49 years in good health and CMV-seropositive. The chain uses TRBV9 and TRBJ2-1; 9 bases fit TRBD2. Specimen: PBMCs. DNA of the CDR3: TGTGCCAGCAGCGTAGGACTCGCTAGCGGGGTCTCCTACAATGAGCAGTTCTTC. Residues: CASSVGLASGVSYNEQFF.